The 5 T cell receptor beta chains reported below all come from one sample, sequenced in a study of T-cell reconstitution after alpha-beta-depleted transplantation in children. Researchers prepared the TCRbeta library using unique molecular identifiers, the study reports. TCRdb reprocessed the PCR reads via MiXCR and lists one record per CDR3 protein. Of 700,000 to 850,000 distinct CDR3 sequences listed, under 20% are singletons. The source was PBMCs, mostly from graft donor cells, collected 360 days after TCRalphabeta/CD19-depleted stem cell transplant. These receptors were obtained from a male patient younger than 18 who had a stem cell transplant for acute lymphoblastic leukemia, so the T cells may come from the graft donor.

This sequence joins TRBV20-1 and TRBJ2-3; 12 bases align to TRBD1. This CDR3 is 16 amino acids long. V lost 1 base and J lost 6; bases outside the gene matches: 8. Germline lookup yields CDR1 DFQATT and CDR2 SNEGSKA (reference sequence). CDR3 sequence reads: CSARGRPGQGADTQYF. DNA of the CDR3: TGCAGTGCTAGAGGCCGACCGGGACAGGGGGCGGATACGCAGTATTTT.

This chain connects TRBV6-5 to TRBJ2-2; D is possibly TRBD2 (6 bases). Trimming stripped 0 bases from V and 5 bases from J, with 10 bases between. CDR1 is MNHEY, CDR2 SVGAGI, per germline. The CDR3 extends over 15 amino acids. The CDR3 region has the DNA TGTGCCAGCAGTTACTCGATACGGGAGACCGGGGAGCTGTTTTTT. Translating gives CASSYSIRETGELFF.

The CDR3: CASSSPRGRHAKNIQYF. The CDR3 DNA is TGTGCCAGCAGCTCCCCCCGGGGGCGCCACGCCAAAAACATTCAGTACTTC. The genes are TRBV11-2 and TRBJ2-4; D assignment may be TRBD1 or TRBD2 (6 bases each). Germline lookup yields CDR1 SGHAT and CDR2 FQNNGV. Between the trimmed V and J ends, which lost 4 bases and 1 base, there was a span of 17 bases. This CDR3 region has 17 residues.

This clonotype was counted between two and nine times. The gene calls are TRBV4-2 and TRBJ1-1, with unresolved D. Trimming removed 1 base from V and 5 bases from J, with 11 bases in between. The CDR3 has 14 amino acids. CDR1 is LGHNA, CDR2 YNFKEQ, per germline. In DNA form, the CDR3 reads TGTGCCAGCAGCCAAGTATCGGGGTATACTGAAGCTTTCTTT. Its translation is CASSQVSGYTEAFF.

In its sample, this clonotype was seen a few times. DNA for the CDR3: TGCGCCAGCAGCCAATATGACCGAGACCAAGAGACCCAGTACTTC. Its protein product is CASSQYDRDQETQYF. The chain has TRBV4-1 and TRBJ2-5, with no clear D. Trimming left V 2 bases short and J 0 bases short, with 10 bases between. CDR1 MGHRA and CDR2 YSYEKL come from the germline V gene. The CDR3 has 15 amino acids.